The clone carrying this TCR beta chain was detected ten times or more. The sample is drawn from a study of glioma-infiltrating T cells. The iRepertoire nested amplicon-rescue multiplex PCR amplified TCR alpha and beta CDR3s from RNA. TCRdb reprocessed the multiplex PCR reads via MiXCR and lists one record per CDR3 protein. The data contain about 400,000 distinct CDR3 sequences, 41% of them singletons. This clonotype originated in a human donor with low-grade glioma or glioblastoma, undergoing nonglioma brain surgery, or in good health (not recorded which). Sequencing input: glioma tissue, nonneoplastic brain tissue, or PBMCs (not recorded which).

The CDR3 loop reads CASSYSTGDTDTQYF. The CDR3 nucleotides read TGTGCCAGCAGTTACTCGACAGGGGACACAGATACGCAGTATTTT. The V call is TRBV6-2 or TRBV6-3, the J call TRBJ2-3; 8 bases line up with TRBD1. The CDR3 runs 15 residues. With 0 bases clipped from V and 2 bases from J, the junction kept 1 base outside the gene matches. CDR1 MNHEY and CDR2 SVGEGT come from the germline V gene.